This T cell receptor beta chain was sequenced in a study of T-cell reconstitution after alpha-beta-depleted transplantation in children (dated by TCRdb to the mid-2010s). Background for the entire study: T-cell immune reconstitution after TCRalphabeta/CD19-depleted allogeneic hematopoietic cell transplantation in children was quantitatively tracked in the study by means of TCR repertoire profiling.

Inclusive of the bounding cysteine and phenylalanine, the CDR3 is 13 residues long. Only the CDR3 part of the read is kept: 39 bases, read in frame from the first base. A distance of 11 bases separates the germline ends of V and J, which lose 5 bases and 3 bases respectively. Via the germline V gene (reference sequence), CDR1 is DFQATT and CDR2 SNEGSKA. This clonotype has at least ten counts. It has no known antigen specificity. The sample holds no much larger clone one base away, and base qualities are not on file. The paper as a whole reports these results and caveats: The apparently early recovery of alphabetaT-cell counts about two months after transplant reportedly depended on only several hundred rapidly expanded clones that came from non-depleted graft cells. Over the following months the frequencies of hyperexpanded clones went down, and after one year T-cell counts and TCRbeta diversity were mostly credited to newly produced T cells. In some patients, the high TCRbeta diversity seen at day 60 was put down to recipient T cells and intrathymic progenitors that had survived conditioning.

Library preparation was by PCR. The sequencer listed for this sample is Illumina HiSeq 2500. TCR library preparation used molecular barcoding, with unique molecular identifiers applied to normalize quantification of the TCRbeta repertoire. Starting from the raw public reads, TCRdb applied fastp trimming at Q25, assembled clones with MiXCR and retained in-frame beta chains. Every CDR3 protein is listed once, alongside the most common genes and DNA of its rows. Here the sample has approximately 630,000 distinct CDR3 sequences; about an eighth occur a single time. 0.65% to 0.9% of the sample lies in the top ten. The sample's treatment or condition label, in plain terms: allogeneic hematopoietic cell transplantation with graft depleted of TCRalphabeta T cells and CD19 B cells. The transplant recipients were children given TCRalphabeta/CD19-depleted allogeneic hematopoietic cell grafts.

This receptor was obtained from a girl aged 2 to 10 with congenital amegakaryocytic thrombocytopenia, due to receive a stem cell transplant. The sample was PBMCs, taken before TCRalphabeta/CD19-depleted stem cell transplant. The chain couples TRBV20-1 to TRBJ1-3, and possibly TRBD1, on 5 matching bases. The DNA reads TGCAGTGCTCAGGGTTTCTTTGGAAACACCATATATTTT. Translated, it reads CSAQGFFGNTIYF.